This TCR beta chain is from a study of blood T cell repertoires in COVID-19. Whole-study context: Spain, Italy and the United States supplied samples that represented acute and convalescent COVID-19. The analysed material was cDNA or gDNA that came from T cells, B-cell-depleted T cells, or PBMCs.

TCRdb's table, derived via immunoSEQ multiplex PCR, lists solely in-frame clones and lacks some. The data show about 170,000 clones, approximately 85% seen once. Between the trimmed V and J ends, which lost 0 bases and 9 bases, there was a span of 14 bases. The germline gives CDR1 SGHDN, CDR2 FVKESK. The CDR3 totals 14 residues. The receptor was derived from a man older than 75 with COVID-19, enrolled during active disease. Material for sequencing was peripheral blood. The genes are TRBV14 and TRBJ1-2; TRBD1 might be the D (5 bases). In DNA form, the CDR3 reads TGTGCCAGCAGCCAAGATGGGGGGTGGAGGCGCTACACCTTC. This sequence encodes CASSQDGGWRRYTF. The variable domain in full, completed from reference TRBV14 and TRBJ1-2, reads EAGVTQFPSHSVIEKGQTVTLRCDPISGHDNLYWYRRVMGKEIKFLLHFVKESKQDESGMPNNRFLAERTGGTYSTLKVQPAELEDSGVYFCASSQDGGWRRYTFGSGTRLTVV.